The T cell receptor beta chain described here comes from a study of identical twins listed by TCRdb under 2016. About the study as a whole: TCR alpha and beta repertoires from monozygotic twins, unrelated adults of various ages and cord blood were deep-sequenced to test whether fetal clonotypes persist. To rule out contamination, the twin experiments were replicated at different times with different library preparation protocols.

The germline V gene encodes CDR1 MNHEY and CDR2 SVGEGT. V gives up 2 bases and J gives up 6 bases, and the segment between their germline ends measures 11 bases. The CDR3 measures 14 amino acids from cysteine to phenylalanine. Of the read, only the CDR3 DNA is kept; its 42 bases are in frame from base 1. The investigation overall reported the following: Because the same donors could not be followed over many years, the conclusions relied on cross-sectional statistical analysis. In monozygotic twins, out-of-frame TCR alpha sharing was systematically underestimated by recombination models, although the models agreed with sharing between unrelated individuals. Abundant cord blood beta clonotypes had fewer insertions, young adult naive repertoires showed a similar but weaker trend, and memory repertoires showed no such trend. Compared with coincidental sharing between unrelated individuals, out-of-frame TCR alpha sequences shared between twins showed an excess of sequences with low generation probability. Zero-insertion analyses could be partly confounded by invariant T cells such as MAIT and iNKT, though diverse VJ usage argued against such confounding for most clonotypes. Excess twin sharing in beta out-of-frame sequences was weaker because fewer shared sequences lowered the signal-to-noise ratio.

Every donor was a healthy Caucasian. Three unrelated non-twin adults were additionally sequenced: a male aged 18 to 30, a male aged 50 to 60 and a female aged 50 to 60. Using Miltenyi CD45RO+ enrichment and human naive T-cell isolation kits, memory (CD45RO+) and naive T cells were isolated from PBMC. On this clonotype: Its antigen target is currently unknown. Within one base of it there is no much larger clone, and no base qualities were kept.

The library was obtained by 5' RACE. This sample was sequenced with an Illumina HiSeq 2000. A universal primer binding site was introduced by template switching, and a unique molecular identifier was present in the final cDNA, enabling accurate counting of TCR cDNA molecules. First-strand cDNA for TCR alpha and beta chains was synthesized from specific primers in the conserved constant-segment region. To control for contamination, every cDNA library carried two barcodes: a SMART-Mk sample barcode plus Illumina barcodes. TruSeq adapter sequences, together with Illumina sample barcodes, were added in two successive PCR steps. The TCR alpha and beta cDNA libraries were sequenced on the Illumina HiSeq platform using custom primers. The study's processing was this. MiGEC was used to process raw reads and extract unique molecular identifiers, and MiXCR was used to find CDR3 positions. Recombination models were inferred per individual with the repgenHMM and IGoR tools using an EM algorithm. The tcR package in R was used for shared clonotype analysis, with sharing normalized by the product of cloneset sizes. To study raw recombination without the effects of thymic and clonal selection, out-of-frame nonproductive sequences were analyzed. TCRdb reanalyzed the raw reads on its own, using fastp at Q25 for trimming and MiXCR for clone calling, and kept in-frame beta chains. Each entry is one CDR3 protein sequence, shown with its most common DNA and genes. The V and J calls follow TCRdb's processing rather than the paper's. The sample table shows 300,000 to 400,000 distinct CDR3 sequences, and around 9% are seen once. The ten largest clonotypes hold under 9.5% of the sample.

This TCR came from a woman in her forties or fifties in good health. The sequenced sample was naive T cells sorted from blood. This sample's cell subset or site label indicates: cells isolated with a human naive T-cell isolation kit. The rearranged chain carries TRBV6-2 or TRBV6-3 and TRBJ2-1; the D call is tentative, TRBD1 or TRBD2, as each matches 5 bases. The CDR3 protein sequence reads: CASSYRGLANEQFF. The DNA is TGTGCCAGCAGTTACCGGGGCCTCGCCAATGAGCAGTTCTTC.